A single sample is the source of the 27 T cell receptor beta chains below, sequenced in a study of T cell repertoires in cytomegalovirus infection. In TCRdb, the reads were re-called with MiXCR into one record per CDR3 protein. The sample carries about 160,000 distinct CDR3 sequences, 20% to 25% recorded once. For these TCRs, the target antigens are not known. The sequences come from CD8+ T cells from cultured PBMCs, collected from culture after CMV antigen stimulation. All receptors come from a human donor in good health (CMV status not recorded). Some clones in this sample may be carry-over from other donors' samples.

On this clonotype: A much larger clone differs by one base, so this may be a read error. CDR3 coding DNA: TGTGCCAGCAGGGGAGTTAACTCAGTCAATCAGCCCCAGCATTTT. It codes for CASRGVNSVNQPQHF. The V and J genes are TRBV6-1 and TRBJ1-5; D unresolved. Per the germline V gene, CDR1 is MNHNS and CDR2 is SASEGT. The CDR3 has 15 amino acids. V dropped 6 bases and J dropped 3 bases, with 15 bases sitting between them.

The chain joins TRBV29-1 to TRBJ1-1, with D possibly TRBD1 on 6 matching bases. CDR1 SQVTM and CDR2 ANQGSEA come from the germline V gene. The V end was cut by 4 bases, the J end by 7 bases, with 13 bases between. The CDR3 consists of 12 residues. CDR3 sequence reads: CSVGTAKLEAFF. The CDR3, as DNA: TGCAGCGTTGGGACAGCCAAACTTGAAGCTTTCTTT.

V is TRBV6-5 and J is TRBJ2-5; no definite D call. With 0 bases removed from V and 3 bases from J, the gap between germline ends came to 5 bases. The CDR3 is 13 residues long. Germline assignment: CDR1 MNHEY and CDR2 SVGAGI. Here the CDR3 reads CASSYSSEETQYF. In DNA, the CDR3 is TGTGCCAGCAGTTACTCGTCGGAAGAGACCCAGTACTTC.

The rearrangement uses TRBV6-5 and TRBJ2-4; no reliable D call. This CDR3 has 20 residues. V was trimmed by 0 bases and J by 2 bases, leaving 23 bases between them. CDR1 is MNHEY, CDR2 SVGAGI, per germline. Here the CDR3 DNA reads TGTGCCAGCAGTTACTCGCTTGCCGACCGGGCCCCCATTTCCAAAAACATTCAGTACTTC. Translating it yields CASSYSLADRAPISKNIQYF.

The V gene is TRBV20-1, the J gene TRBJ1-5; the match to TRBD1 covers 8 bases. The junction had 6 bases not matched to a gene; V was cut back by 1 base and J by 4 bases. The CDR3 runs 15 residues. Germline V gene data show CDR1 as DFQATT and CDR2 as SNEGSKA (reference sequence). The CDR3 spells CSARARQGTNQPQHF. In DNA, the CDR3 is TGCAGTGCTAGAGCCAGACAGGGGACAAATCAGCCCCAGCATTTT.

This clonotype was counted only a few times. The chain uses TRBV7-2 and TRBJ1-6; D not certain. The CDR3 runs to 17 residues. CDR1 and CDR2 (germline): SGHTA, FQGNSA. Trimming took off 2 bases at V and 0 bases at J, with 11 bases between the two ends. CDR3 nucleotides: TGTGCCAGCAGCTTAAGGGCGTTAGTCTCCTATAATTCACCCCTCCACTTT. Protein: CASSLRALVSYNSPLHF. Filled out from reference TRBV7-2 and TRBJ1-6, the complete variable domain reads GAGVSQSPSNKVTEKGKDVELRCDPISGHTALYWYRQSLGQGLEFLIYFQGNSAPDKSGLPSDRFSAERTGGSVSTLTIQRTQQEDSAVYLCASSLRALVSYNSPLHFGNGTRLTVT.

Ten or more counts support this clonotype. The rearrangement links TRBV7-2 to TRBJ2-7; 7 bases map to TRBD1. The germline V gene encodes CDR1 SGHTA and CDR2 FQGNSA. The V gene end was trimmed by 1 base and the J gene end by 2 bases; junction bases not matched to a gene: 2. There are 14 residues in the CDR3. This chain's CDR3 is CASSLVGQAYEQYF. As DNA, the CDR3 is TGTGCCAGCAGCTTAGTAGGACAGGCCTACGAGCAGTACTTC.

In DNA, the CDR3 is TGTGCCTGGACGCTCGGGGACCCCTACAATGAGCAGTTCTTC. This sequence encodes CAWTLGDPYNEQFF. This rearrangement joins TRBV30 to TRBJ2-1; D may be TRBD1 or TRBD2 (5 bases each). The CDR3 has 14 amino acids. V was pared by 4 bases and J by 2 bases, with 12 bases between. Germline V gene sequence: CDR1 GTSNPN, CDR2 SVGIG (reference sequence).

By sample share, this clonotype is medium-sized. V is TRBV6-1 and J is TRBJ2-7; 10 bases align to TRBD1. CDR1 is MNHNS and CDR2 is SASEGT in the germline V gene. CDR3 length equals 16 residues. Unmatched junction bases numbered 7, after V lost 5 bases and J lost 0 bases. CDR3 in amino acids: CASSLGDRGFSYEQYF. The CDR3 DNA reads TGTGCCAGCAGTCTTGGGGACAGGGGATTCTCCTACGAGCAGTACTTC.

This clonotype was counted only a few times. The chain joins TRBV7-6 to TRBJ2-3, with unresolved D. Germline CDR1 reads SGHVS; CDR2 reads FNYEAQ. The CDR3 is 17 amino acids. Trimming stripped 1 base from V and 1 base from J, with 15 bases between. CDR3 protein: CASSLVHSPTGTDTQYF. DNA for the CDR3: TGTGCCAGCAGCTTAGTGCACTCGCCCACCGGCACAGATACGCAGTATTTT. The variable domain in full, with the rest retrieved from reference TRBV7-6 and TRBJ2-3, is GAGVSQSPRYKVTKRGQDVALRCDPISGHVSLYWYRQALGQGPEFLTYFNYEAQQDKSGLPNDRFSAERPEGSISTLTIQRTEQRDSAMYRCASSLVHSPTGTDTQYFGPGTRLTVL.

Ten or more counts support this clonotype. The chain couples TRBV7-2 to TRBJ1-1, with D tentatively TRBD1 (5 bases). This CDR3 spans 17 amino acids. The germline V and J ends were trimmed by 5 bases and 2 bases, with 21 bases remaining between them. Looked up from germline, CDR1 is SGHTA and CDR2 is FQGNSA. CDR3 sequence reads: CASSHRQPPIPNTEAFF. CDR3 sequence (DNA): TGTGCCAGCAGCCACAGACAGCCCCCCATCCCAAACACTGAAGCTTTCTTT.

The chain employs TRBV7-9 and TRBJ2-1; unclear D gene. The CDR3 runs 12 residues. Trimming took 6 bases from V and 7 from J, leaving 10 bases between them. The V gene's germline CDR1 is SEHNR and CDR2 FQNEAQ (reference sequence). The CDR3 nucleotides are TGTGCCAGCAGTCCCGGACGGAATGAGCAGTTCTTC. Residues: CASSPGRNEQFF.

The chain employs TRBV28 and TRBJ1-5; TRBD1 might be the D (5 bases). Germline V gene data show CDR1 as MDHEN and CDR2 as SYDVKM. The CDR3 has 18 residues. The V and J ends lost 1 base and 0 bases respectively, with 16 bases between them. CDR3 DNA sequence: TGTGCCAGCAGTTTATCTCCAGGGTGGAGAGATAGCAATCAGCCCCAGCATTTT. The encoded protein is CASSLSPGWRDSNQPQHF.

This clonotype turned up a few times. V and J are TRBV4-1 and TRBJ1-1, with D unresolved. V lost 1 base, J lost 4 bases, and 10 bases lay in between. CDR3 length: 14 residues. In germline, CDR1 is MGHRA, CDR2 YSYEKL. The CDR3 DNA follows: TGCGCCAGCAGCCAAGGGTCGGGAATCACTGAAGCTTTCTTT. Translated: CASSQGSGITEAFF.

This chain connects TRBV19 to TRBJ2-7; D is uncertain. Germline CDR1 and CDR2: LNHDA and SQIVND (reference sequence). The length of the CDR3 is 12 residues. The germline V and J ends were trimmed by 4 bases and 3 bases, with 7 bases remaining between them. CDR3 DNA sequence: TGTGCCAGTAGTAGAGAGGACTACGAGCAGTACTTC. Translating gives CASSREDYEQYF.

The V and J genes are TRBV7-9 and TRBJ2-3; 8 bases fit TRBD2. CDR1 and CDR2 from the germline V gene are SEHNR and FQNEAQ (reference sequence). The CDR3 loop spans 18 amino acids. V lost 4 bases and J lost 0; bases outside the gene matches: 12. CDR3 DNA: TGTGCCAGCAGCTCCCTCCGGGCGGGGGGCCCGAGCACAGATACGCAGTATTTT. It codes for CASSSLRAGGPSTDTQYF. Filled out from reference TRBV7-9 and TRBJ2-3, the complete variable domain reads DTGVSQNPRHKITKRGQNVTFRCDPISEHNRLYWYRQTLGQGPEFLTYFQNEAQLEKSRLLSDRFSAERPKGSFSTLEIQRTEQGDSAMYLCASSSLRAGGPSTDTQYFGPGTRLTVL.

This clonotype was recorded a few times. The chain employs TRBV7-9 and TRBJ2-2; either TRBD1 or TRBD2 may supply D (6 bases each). The CDR3 is 17 amino acids. Germline V gene data show CDR1 as SEHNR and CDR2 as FQNEAQ (reference sequence). The V end was cut by 5 bases, the J end by 2 bases, with 18 bases between. In nucleotides, the CDR3 is TGTGCCAGCAGCGTATCCCAGGGGAGGCCTAACACCGGGGAGCTGTTTTTT. Translated, it gives CASSVSQGRPNTGELFF.

This chain links TRBV15 with TRBJ2-5; the match to TRBD1 covers 7 bases. J was trimmed by 1 base and V by 4 bases; bases with no gene match: 15. Germline-derived CDR1 and CDR2 are LNHNV and YYDKDF (reference sequence). The CDR3 covers 18 residues. The DNA of the CDR3 is TGTGCCACCAGCATCGGAACCTCGACAGGGATATTCCAAGAGACCCAGTACTTC. This encodes CATSIGTSTGIFQETQYF.

This clonotype was recorded many times. This chain joins TRBV12-3 or TRBV12-4 and TRBJ1-1, with TRBD1 identical over 8 bases. V dropped 6 bases and J dropped 4; count of bases not matched to a gene: 7. The CDR3 spans 14 residues. CDR3 bases: TGTGCCAGCAGCAATGGACAGGGAGGCACTGAAGCTTTCTTT. As protein: CASSNGQGGTEAFF.

This clonotype has at least ten counts. The chain carries TRBV5-6 and TRBJ2-7; 9 bases align to TRBD1. V was clipped by 4 bases and J by 7 bases; unmatched bases: 12. The CDR3 totals 15 residues. Germline V gives CDR1 SGHDT, CDR2 YYEEEE. The CDR3 nucleotides are TGTGCCAGCAGCACCGACAGGGGGGTGAAGCGGGAGCAGTACTTC. It specifies CASSTDRGVKREQYF.

The gene calls are TRBV7-9 and TRBJ1-2; D unclear. The germline V and J ends were trimmed by 1 base and 4 bases, with 10 bases remaining between them. The germline V gene has CDR1 SEHNR and CDR2 FQNEAQ (reference sequence). The CDR3 runs 14 residues. The CDR3 sequence is CASSLGQTFYGYTF. The CDR3 DNA sequence: TGTGCCAGCAGCTTAGGCCAGACCTTCTATGGCTACACCTTC. The full variable domain, completed using reference TRBV7-9 and TRBJ1-2, is DTGVSQNPRHKITKRGQNVTFRCDPISEHNRLYWYRQTLGQGPEFLTYFQNEAQLEKSRLLSDRFSAERPKGSFSTLEIQRTEQGDSAMYLCASSLGQTFYGYTFGSGTRLTVV.

In this sample, this clonotype turned up a few times. The genes are TRBV12-3 or TRBV12-4 and TRBJ1-2, with TRBD1 as a possible D gene (6 bases). The CDR3 contains 11 residues. Deletions cut 8 bases from V and 6 bases from J, with 10 bases between. The CDR3 here is CASVYRDGYTF. The CDR3 DNA follows: TGTGCCAGCGTCTACAGGGATGGCTACACCTTC.

V is TRBV14 and J is TRBJ2-5; no clear D gene. CDR1 is SGHDN, CDR2 FVKESK, per germline. Trimming shortened V by 1 base and J by 5 bases, and 8 bases separated the two germline ends. CDR3 length: 13 residues. The CDR3: CASSQGMWETQYF. The CDR3 DNA reads TGTGCCAGCAGCCAAGGAATGTGGGAGACCCAGTACTTC.

This clonotype has at least ten counts. The chain recombines TRBV7-2 with TRBJ1-3, with D perhaps TRBD1 (6 bases). The germline V gene encodes CDR1 SGHTA and CDR2 FQGNSA. CDR3 size: 13 residues. The ends were cut back, 5 bases at V and 7 bases at J, with 12 bases in the middle. This CDR3 reads CASSPEGGNTIYF. The CDR3 DNA is TGTGCCAGCAGCCCGGAGGGGGGGAACACCATATATTTT.

This chain connects TRBV7-8 to TRBJ1-1; D is perhaps TRBD1 (5 bases). The CDR3 has 14 residues. CDR1 and CDR2 (germline): SGHVS, FQNEAQ. Trimming pared 4 bases from V and 1 base from J, leaving 10 bases between. CDR3 nucleotides: TGTGCCAGCAGCTGGGGCTTTCCGAACACTGAAGCTTTCTTT. The encoded protein is CASSWGFPNTEAFF.

The chain joins TRBV10-2 to TRBJ2-3; D is possibly TRBD2 (6 bases). CDR1 is WSHSY and CDR2 is SAAADI in the germline V gene. The ends were cut back, 0 bases at V and 5 bases at J, with 15 bases in the middle. The CDR3 totals 16 residues. CDR3 DNA sequence: TGCGCCAGCAGTGAGTCAGCGGGCGGATGGAGAGATACGCAGTATTTT. Amino acid sequence: CASSESAGGWRDTQYF.

The chain links TRBV12-3 or TRBV12-4 to TRBJ1-6, with 9 bases that match TRBD1. CDR3 length: 14 residues. The V gene end was trimmed by 7 bases and the J gene end by 9 bases; junction bases not matched to a gene: 7. The CDR3, as DNA: TGTGCCAGCACCCTTGGGACAGGGCTTTCACCCCTCCACTTT. This sequence encodes CASTLGTGLSPLHF.